The 18 T cell receptor beta chains in this list originate from one sample, sequenced in a study of early T cells in non-severe SARS-CoV-2 infection. A single record per CDR3 protein comes from TCRdb applying MiXCR to the 5' RACE reads. The sample consists of roughly 60,000 distinct CDR3 sequences, more than 7.5% of them appearing once. Sample: whole blood. These receptors all stem from an adult who was a healthcare worker with PCR-confirmed SARS-CoV-2 infection or an uninfected control (not recorded which).

This clonotype appeared many times. The V and J genes are TRBV18 and TRBJ2-7, with a tentative D call TRBD2 (5 bases). The germline V gene has CDR1 KGHSH and CDR2 LQKENI. The V end lost 3 bases, the J end lost 5 bases, and 17 bases lay between the germline ends. The CDR3 consists of 15 residues. The CDR3 reads CASSPREGIGDEQYF. The CDR3 DNA follows: TGTGCCAGCTCACCCCGGGAAGGGATCGGCGACGAGCAGTACTTC. Based on the CDR3 plus reference TRBV18 and TRBJ2-7, the full variable domain is NAGVMQNPRHLVRRRGQEARLRCSPMKGHSHVYWYRQLPEEGLKFMVYLQKENIIDESGMPKERFSAEFPKEGPSILRIQQVVRGDSAAYFCASSPREGIGDEQYFGPGTRLTVT.

A word on this clonotype: A much larger clone lies one base from this, so it may be a read error. This rearrangement joins TRBV4-1 to TRBJ2-1; no clear D gene. V was cut by 4 bases and J by 8 bases, with 15 bases left in between. Germline values: CDR1 MGHRA, CDR2 YSYEKL. This CDR3 region has 14 residues. DNA for the CDR3: TGCGCCAGCAGCCTAGAGGAACTTGGGGATGAGCAGTTCTTC. Translated, it gives CASSLEELGDEQFF.

In this sample, this clonotype turned up many times. V usage is TRBV7-2 and J usage is TRBJ1-3; no reliable D call. Germline V lookup: CDR1 SGHTA, CDR2 FQGNSA. V gave up 5 bases and J gave up 0 bases, with 11 bases separating them. The CDR3 runs to 15 residues. CDR3 in amino acids: CASSTYSDSGNTIYF. CDR3 in DNA: TGTGCCAGCAGCACTTACAGCGACTCTGGAAACACCATATATTTT.

Only a few counts were recorded for this clonotype. The J gene is TRBJ2-7, the V gene TRBV19; 7 positions agree with TRBD1. In germline, CDR1 is LNHDA, CDR2 SQIVND (reference sequence). V shed 6 bases and J 0 bases; nucleotides not matched to a gene: 8. The CDR3 covers 15 residues. The CDR3 nucleotides read TGTGCCAGTAGAACCTCAGGGACAGCCTCCTACGAGCAGTACTTC. Its translation is CASRTSGTASYEQYF.

This clonotype was recorded at least ten times. The V and J genes are TRBV20-1 and TRBJ1-2; 7 bases are a match to TRBD1. J was trimmed by 2 bases and V by 5 bases; bases with no gene match: 11. The CDR3 is made up of 15 amino acids. Germline CDR1 DFQATT, CDR2 SNEGSKA (reference sequence). CDR3 region: CSASRVSTGNYGYTF. The CDR3, as DNA: TGCAGTGCTTCCAGGGTTTCGACAGGGAACTATGGCTACACCTTC.

The J gene is TRBJ2-5, the V gene TRBV28, with 7 bases fitting TRBD2. The germline gives CDR1 MDHEN, CDR2 SYDVKM. J was trimmed by 2 bases and V by 5 bases; bases with no gene match: 8. The CDR3 spans 15 residues. The CDR3 region is CASSLGTTAQETQYF. Written as DNA, the CDR3 is TGTGCCAGCAGTCTCGGGACTACAGCACAAGAGACCCAGTACTTC.

This clonotype was seen a handful of times. The CDR3 spells CASQDRGFTGELFF. CDR3 coding DNA: TGTGCCAGTCAGGACAGGGGATTCACCGGGGAGCTGTTTTTT. The genes are TRBV28 and TRBJ2-2; 9 bases fit TRBD1. J lost 4 bases, V lost 9 bases, and 6 bases had no gene match. The CDR3 consists of 14 residues. The V gene's germline CDR1 is MDHEN and CDR2 SYDVKM. Based on the CDR3 plus reference TRBV28 and TRBJ2-2, the full variable domain is DVKVTQSSRYLVKRTGEKVFLECVQDMDHENMFWYRQDPGLGLRLIYFSYDVKMKEKGDIPEGYSVSREKKERFSLILESASTNQTSMYLCASQDRGFTGELFFGEGSRLTVL.

This rearrangement joins TRBV7-9 to TRBJ2-1; 12 nucleotides align to TRBD2. This CDR3 has 14 amino acids. Trimming took 4 bases from V and 8 from J; bases not matched to a gene: 3. The germline V gene encodes CDR1 SEHNR and CDR2 FQNEAQ (reference sequence). The CDR3 DNA reads as TGTGCCAGCAGCTCCGGGACTAGCGGGTATGAGCAGTTCTTC. Protein product: CASSSGTSGYEQFF.

This clonotype was observed many times. The J gene is TRBJ2-6, the V gene TRBV9; D perhaps matches TRBD2 (5 bases). Germline V gives CDR1 SGDLS, CDR2 YYNGEE. Trimming took 0 bases from V and 0 from J, leaving 10 bases between them. The CDR3 extends over 17 amino acids. CDR3 DNA sequence: TGTGCCAGCAGCGTAGAGGGTACTAGCTCTGGGGCCAACGTCCTGACTTTC. This sequence encodes CASSVEGTSSGANVLTF. Looking up the rest from reference TRBV9 and TRBJ2-6 gives the full variable domain: DSGVTQTPKHLITATGQRVTLRCSPRSGDLSVYWYQQSLDQGLQFLIQYYNGEERAKGNILERFSAQQFPDLHSELNLSSLELGDSALYFCASSVEGTSSGANVLTFGAGSRLTVL.

V and J are TRBV28 and TRBJ2-1; 15 bases fit TRBD2. V lost 2 bases and J lost 4; bases outside the gene matches: 9. Germline values: CDR1 MDHEN, CDR2 SYDVKM. This CDR3 is built from 19 residues. Written as DNA, the CDR3 is TGTGCCAGCAGTTTAGGTACTGGGACTAGCGGGGGGAGGTACAATGAGCAGTTCTTC. It encodes CASSLGTGTSGGRYNEQFF.

The DNA of the CDR3 is TGTGCCAGCAGCGTAACCAGCGGGAGGGGTGAGCAGTACTTC. Translation: CASSVTSGRGEQYF. The genes are TRBV9 and TRBJ2-7; TRBD2 aligns across 10 bases. Germline loops: CDR1 SGDLS, CDR2 YYNGEE. The V gene end was trimmed by 1 base and the J gene end by 7 bases; junction bases not matched to a gene: 5. The CDR3 sequence is 14 residues long.

This clonotype was observed at least ten times. The CDR3 DNA follows: TGTGCCAGCAGTGAACAAGGGACACCCTACGAGCAGTACTTC. Translating gives CASSEQGTPYEQYF. The chain recombines TRBV2 with TRBJ2-7, with D possibly matching TRBD1 (6 bases). The CDR3 has 14 amino acids. Trimming cost V 2 bases and J 2 bases, with 10 bases left between them. The germline V gene has CDR1 SNHLY and CDR2 FYNNEI.

This clonotype was detected only a few times. The chain is built from TRBV20-1 and TRBJ1-6; TRBD1 matches at 7 bases. The ends lost 6 bases at V and 14 bases at J; junction bases unmatched: 13. CDR3 length: 13 amino acids. CDR1 and CDR2 from the germline V gene are DFQATT and SNEGSKA (reference sequence). CDR3 residues: CSAARGGGPTLHF. The CDR3 nucleotides read TGCAGTGCCGCCAGAGGGGGCGGACCGACCCTCCACTTT.

This chain connects TRBV10-1 to TRBJ2-1; D remains unclear. The germline V and J ends were trimmed by 2 bases and 5 bases, with 7 bases remaining between them. Germline values: CDR1 WNHNN, CDR2 SYGVQD (reference sequence). This CDR3 region has 13 residues. The CDR3 coding sequence is TGCGCCAGCAGTGAGCGTGTAGACAATGAGCAGTTCTTC. This sequence encodes CASSERVDNEQFF.

This clonotype was seen ten or more times. The gene calls are TRBV5-1 and TRBJ2-7, with 9 bases aligning to TRBD2. Germline V gene lookup returns CDR1 SGHRS and CDR2 YFSETQ. V lost 1 base and J lost 4; bases outside the gene matches: 9. CDR3 length equals 16 residues. The CDR3 DNA follows: TGCGCCAGCAGCTTGCTTCCCTCGCGGGAGGGGTACGAGCAGTACTTC. Translated, it gives CASSLLPSREGYEQYF.

This clonotype was detected only a few times. The CDR3 DNA reads as TGTGCCAGCAGCCAAATTTACGAGCAGTACTTC. Amino acid sequence: CASSQIYEQYF. V usage is TRBV28 and J usage is TRBJ2-7; D is uncertain. CDR3 length: 11 residues. V gave up 6 bases and J gave up 4 bases, with 7 bases separating them. Looked up from germline, CDR1 is MDHEN and CDR2 is SYDVKM.

This clonotype has a count of ten or more. The V and J genes are TRBV3-1 and TRBJ2-1; D is unresolved. Trimming took off 1 base at V and 3 bases at J, with 4 bases between the two ends. From germline, CDR1 is LGHDT and CDR2 YNNKEL (reference sequence). The CDR3 has 13 amino acids. CDR3 region: CASSQGFYNEQFF. The CDR3 DNA reads as TGTGCCAGCAGCCAAGGCTTCTACAATGAGCAGTTCTTC.

This clonotype turned up a few times. The chain couples TRBV12-3 or TRBV12-4 to TRBJ2-7, with D maybe TRBD1 (6 bases). Trimming left V 6 bases short and J 6 bases short, with 9 bases between. CDR3 length equals 11 residues. The CDR3 region is CASSQGGEQYF. DNA of the CDR3: TGTGCCAGCAGCCAAGGGGGCGAGCAGTACTTC.